This TCR beta chain was sequenced for a study of T-cell reconstitution after alpha-beta-depleted transplantation in children (dated by TCRdb to about 2016). With regard to the full study: T-cell immune reconstitution after TCRalphabeta/CD19-depleted allogeneic hematopoietic cell transplantation in children was quantitatively tracked in the study by means of TCR repertoire profiling.

The library was produced with PCR. These reads were obtained on an Illumina HiSeq 2500. To normalize quantification of the TCRbeta repertoire, the TCR libraries were built with molecular barcoding that relied on unique molecular identifiers. TCRdb reanalyzed the raw reads on its own, using fastp at Q25 for trimming and MiXCR for clone calling, and kept in-frame beta chains. Each CDR3 protein appears once, grouped with its most common genes and DNA. The sample table lists fewer than 700,000 distinct CDR3 sequences, about an eighth of them with a count of one. Jointly, the top ten make up about 2% of the sample. Explained via the paper, the treatment or condition label denotes: allogeneic hematopoietic cell transplantation with graft depleted of TCRalphabeta T cells and CD19 B cells. Transplant recipients were children who received TCRalphabeta/CD19-depleted allogeneic hematopoietic cell grafts. The V end gives up 6 bases and the J end 6 bases, leaving 8 bases in the junction not matched to a gene. The CDR3 measures 14 amino acids from cysteine to phenylalanine. The read is trimmed to its CDR3 DNA, 42 bases read in frame from base 1. Based on the germline V gene, the CDR1 and CDR2 sequences are SQVTM and ANQGSEA.

This clonotype was counted ten times or more. This receptor's antigen is unknown. Base qualities are not at hand, and no much larger clone is one base apart. Overall study results and their limits: In some patients, the high TCRbeta diversity seen at day 60 was put down to recipient T cells and intrathymic progenitors that had survived conditioning. Hyperexpanded clone frequencies declined over subsequent months; after one year, T-cell counts and TCRbeta diversity were mostly attributed to newly produced T cells. The apparently early recovery of alphabetaT-cell counts about two months after transplant reportedly depended on only several hundred rapidly expanded clones that came from non-depleted graft cells.

The sequence was collected from a male patient younger than 18 who had a stem cell transplant for acute myeloid leukemia, so the T cells may come from the graft donor. Here the chain combines TRBV29-1 and TRBJ2-2, and 9 junctional nucleotides match TRBD1. Material: PBMCs, mostly from graft donor cells, obtained 360 days after TCRalphabeta/CD19-depleted stem cell transplant. The CDR3 protein: CSVPGQGTAGELFF. The DNA is as follows: TGCAGCGTACCGGGACAGGGAACTGCCGGGGAGCTGTTTTTT.